Shown below are 14 T cell receptor beta chains from a single sample sequenced in a study of Tregs in tolerant kidney transplant recipients. The repertoire was sequenced with immunoSEQ multiplex PCR; TCRdb's copy has only in-frame clones and lacks some. The data hold 9,500 to 11,000 clones, with about 90% observed a single time. These receptors' targets are unknown. This sample comprised Tregs from blood cultured with allogeneic cells, obtained before the transplant. The source of these receptors is a human patient who received a combined kidney and bone marrow transplant.

This clone was detected once. The CDR3 DNA reads TGTGCCAGTAGCCATACAGGGGTCACCGGGGAGCTGTTTTTT. Protein sequence: CASSHTGVTGELFF. This rearrangement joins TRBV19 to TRBJ2-2, with TRBD1 matching over 7 bases. V gave up 6 bases and J gave up 4 bases; unmatched junction bases: 5. The CDR3 is made up of 14 amino acids. From germline, CDR1 is LNHDA and CDR2 SQIVND (reference sequence).

This clone was seen a handful of times. V usage is TRBV29-1 and J usage is TRBJ1-1; tentatively, D is TRBD1 (5 bases). The CDR3 extends over 10 amino acids. Looked up from germline, CDR1 is SQVTM and CDR2 is ANQGSEA. Trimming cost V 4 bases and J 8 bases, with 8 bases left between them. The CDR3 here is CSVVRTEAFF. Written as DNA, the CDR3 is TGCAGCGTTGTCCGGACAGAAGCTTTCTTT.

This chain joins TRBV7-8 and TRBJ2-2; D gene uncertain. The V gene's germline CDR1 is SGHVS and CDR2 FQNEAQ. The CDR3 runs 13 residues. V was cut by 3 bases and J by 8 bases, with 10 bases left in between. The CDR3 spells CASSFLEWGELFF. The CDR3 DNA is TGTGCCAGCAGCTTTCTTGAATGGGGGGAGCTGTTTTTT.

The count of this clone is one. CDR3 sequence reads: CASSLTNTQYF. CDR3 bases: TGTGCCAGCAGCCTTACTAATACGCAGTATTTT. This sequence joins TRBV5-4 and TRBJ2-3; no definite D call. The germline gives CDR1 SGHNT, CDR2 YYREEE (reference sequence). The CDR3 totals 11 residues. Deletions cut 4 bases from V and 7 bases from J, with 7 bases between.

J is TRBJ1-2 and V is TRBV6-5, with TRBD1 as a possible D gene (6 bases). Between the trimmed V and J ends, which lost 5 bases and 7 bases, there was a span of 14 bases. The CDR3 runs 13 residues. CDR1 is MNHEY and CDR2 is SVGAGI in the germline V gene. The CDR3 reads CASSRGQTSGYTF. CDR3 nucleotides: TGTGCCAGCAGTCGTGGACAGACCAGTGGCTACACCTTC.

The V call is TRBV4-3, the J call TRBJ2-7, with D perhaps TRBD1 or TRBD2 (5 bases each). Germline V gene lookup returns CDR1 LGHNA and CDR2 YSLEER. Trimming cost V 3 bases and J 5 bases, with 14 bases left between them. The length of the CDR3 is 14 residues. The CDR3 protein is CASSQSASRDEQYF. The CDR3 DNA reads as TGCGCCAGCAGCCAGTCGGCTAGCAGGGACGAGCAGTACTTC.

The J gene is TRBJ2-7, the V gene TRBV11-2; 9 bases line up with TRBD2. The CDR3 covers 13 residues. Trimming cost V 6 bases and J 4 bases; bases outside gene matches: 4. CDR1 and CDR2 (germline): SGHAT, FQNNGV. CDR3 DNA sequence: TGTGCCAGCAGTCTTAGCGGGAGATACGAGCAGTACTTC. Translated: CASSLSGRYEQYF.

The chain is built from TRBV7-2 and TRBJ1-6; unclear D gene. Germline CDR1 and CDR2: SGHTA and FQGNSA. Trimming cost V 6 bases and J 10 bases, with 10 bases left between them. CDR3 length equals 12 residues. In DNA form, the CDR3 reads TGTGCCAGCAGGTTTACCGGGTCACCCCTCCACTTT. The encoded protein is CASRFTGSPLHF.

The count of this clone is one. This rearrangement joins TRBV4-1 to TRBJ2-1, with D maybe TRBD1 (6 bases). CDR1 MGHRA and CDR2 YSYEKL come from the germline V gene. This CDR3 contains 15 residues. Trimming stripped 4 bases from V and 9 bases from J, with 19 bases between. The CDR3 spells CASSPSSGTTSEQFF. CDR3 bases: TGCGCCAGCAGCCCGAGTTCCGGGACAACCAGTGAGCAGTTCTTC.

To note about this clone: The same CDR3 arises from other DNA sequences in this sample as well. The CDR3: CASSAKQVANSPLHF. The CDR3 DNA sequence: TGCGCCAGCAGCGCAAAACAGGTCGCTAATTCACCCCTCCACTTT. The V and J genes are TRBV5-1 and TRBJ1-6; a possible D gene is TRBD1 (5 bases). Germline V gene lookup returns CDR1 SGHRS and CDR2 YFSETQ. The CDR3 has 15 residues. Trimming shortened V by 4 bases and J by 6 bases, and 14 bases separated the two germline ends.

The J gene is TRBJ2-2, the V gene TRBV6-4; tentative D call: TRBD2 (5 bases). The CDR3 has 16 residues. Germline V gene sequence: CDR1 MRHNA, CDR2 SNTAGT. The ends were cut back, 6 bases at V and 0 bases at J, with 14 bases in the middle. The CDR3 coding sequence is TGTGCCAGCAGACCCCCCCCAGCGGCGAACACCGGGGAGCTGTTTTTT. It is translated as CASRPPPAANTGELFF.

The chain employs TRBV11-3 and TRBJ1-1, with D possibly matching TRBD1 (6 bases). CDR1 SGHNT and CDR2 YENEEA come from the germline V gene. This CDR3 contains 13 residues. Trimming took off 5 bases at V and 4 bases at J, with 11 bases between the two ends. The CDR3 spells CASSVQGGTEAFF. CDR3 bases: TGTGCCAGCAGCGTACAGGGAGGCACTGAAGCTTTCTTT.

The chain employs TRBV7-3 and TRBJ2-2; D is possibly TRBD1 (5 bases). Germline V gives CDR1 SGHTA, CDR2 FQGTGA. The CDR3 extends over 14 amino acids. Trimming cost V 2 bases and J 5 bases, with 9 bases left between them. This chain's CDR3 is CASSLARGTGELFF. The CDR3 coding sequence is TGTGCCAGCAGCTTAGCTAGGGGTACCGGGGAGCTGTTTTTT.

The chain combines TRBV7-3 with TRBJ2-5, with D perhaps TRBD2 (5 bases). Germline loops: CDR1 SGHTA, CDR2 FQGTGA. The germline V and J ends were trimmed by 2 bases and 0 bases, with 10 bases remaining between them. The CDR3 sequence is 15 residues long. The CDR3 nucleotides read TGTGCCAGCAGCTTAGGACTTTACAACCAAGAGACCCAGTACTTC. It yields the protein CASSLGLYNQETQYF.